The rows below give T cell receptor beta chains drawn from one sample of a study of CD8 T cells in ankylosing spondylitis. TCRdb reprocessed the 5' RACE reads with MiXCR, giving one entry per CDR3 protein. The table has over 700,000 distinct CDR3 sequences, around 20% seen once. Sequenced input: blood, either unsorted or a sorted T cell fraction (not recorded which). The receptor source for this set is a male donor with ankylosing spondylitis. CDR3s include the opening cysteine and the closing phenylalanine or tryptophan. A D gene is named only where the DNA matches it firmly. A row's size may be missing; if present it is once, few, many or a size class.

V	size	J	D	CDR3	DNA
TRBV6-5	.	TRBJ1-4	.	CASSYETGEKLFF	TGTGCCAGCAGTTACGAGACAGGTGAAAAACTGTTTTTT
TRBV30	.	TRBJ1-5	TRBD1	CAWSPGQGDQPQHF	TGTGCCTGGAGTCCGGGACAGGGAGATCAGCCCCAGCATTTT
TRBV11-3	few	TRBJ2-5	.	CASSLGPKTQYF	TGTGCCAGCAGCTTAGGGCCAAAGACCCAGTACTTC
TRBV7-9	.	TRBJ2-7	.	CASTPTDSYEQYF	TGTGCCAGCACCCCGACGGACTCCTACGAGCAGTACTTC
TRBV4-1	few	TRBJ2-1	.	CASSHERYSYNEQFF	TGCGCCAGCAGCCACGAACGCTACTCCTACAATGAGCAGTTCTTC
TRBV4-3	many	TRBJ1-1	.	CASSQVGLNTEAFF	TGCGCCAGCAGCCAAGTGGGGCTGAACACTGAAGCTTTCTTT
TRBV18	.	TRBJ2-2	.	CASSPPQTGELFF	TGTGCCAGCTCACCACCGCAGACCGGGGAGCTGTTTTTT
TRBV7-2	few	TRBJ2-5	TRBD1	CASSVTGDWETQYF	TGTGCCAGCAGCGTAACAGGGGATTGGGAGACCCAGTACTTC
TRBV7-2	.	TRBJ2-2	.	CASIPTRRDTGELFF	TGTGCCAGCATCCCGACTAGGAGGGACACCGGGGAGCTGTTTTTT
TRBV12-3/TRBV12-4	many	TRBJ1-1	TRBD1	CASSLPRQGNTEAFF	TGTGCCAGCAGTTTACCGAGACAGGGGAACACTGAAGCTTTCTTT
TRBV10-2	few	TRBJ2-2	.	CASSGQEAPNTGELFF	TGCGCCAGCAGTGGACAGGAGGCTCCAAACACCGGGGAGCTGTTTTTT
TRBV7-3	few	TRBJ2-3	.	CASSMTQSNTQYF	TGTGCCAGCAGCATGACTCAGTCTAATACGCAGTATTTT
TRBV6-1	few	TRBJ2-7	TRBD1	CASSKSRDSIYEQYF	TGTGCCAGCAGTAAATCCCGGGACAGTATCTACGAGCAGTACTTC
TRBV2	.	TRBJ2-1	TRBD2	CASSETVTSGNEQFF	TGTGCCAGCAGTGAAACAGTGACTAGCGGAAATGAGCAGTTCTTC
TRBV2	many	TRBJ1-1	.	CASSEGGGNTEAFF	TGTGCCAGCAGTGAAGGAGGGGGGAACACTGAAGCTTTCTTT
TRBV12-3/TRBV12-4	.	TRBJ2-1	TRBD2	CASSGTSGSYEQFF	TGTGCCAGCAGTGGGACTAGCGGGAGTTATGAGCAGTTCTTC
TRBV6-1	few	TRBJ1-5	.	CASSNIWGSDQPQHF	TGTGCCAGCAGCAACATTTGGGGGTCTGATCAGCCCCAGCATTTT
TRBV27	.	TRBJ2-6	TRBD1	CASRGDSDSGANVLTF	TGTGCCAGCAGGGGGGACAGCGACTCTGGGGCCAACGTCCTGACTTTC
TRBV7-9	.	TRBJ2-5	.	CASSTDGKETQYF	TGTGCCAGCAGCACCGACGGTAAAGAGACCCAGTACTTC
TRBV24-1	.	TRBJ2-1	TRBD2	CATSTGAGTSGGSSYNEQFF	TGTGCCACCAGTACAGGGGCTGGGACTAGCGGAGGGAGCTCCTACAATGAGCAGTTCTTC
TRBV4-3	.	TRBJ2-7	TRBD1	CASSPEGQRGREQYF	TGCGCCAGCAGCCCTGAGGGACAGCGAGGACGGGAGCAGTACTTC
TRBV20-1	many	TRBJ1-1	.	CSAVTGPDTEAFF	TGCAGTGCTGTCACAGGGCCGGACACTGAAGCTTTCTTT
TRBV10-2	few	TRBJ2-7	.	CASSELESLGTYEQYF	TGCGCCAGCAGTGAATTGGAGTCACTGGGGACCTACGAGCAGTACTTC
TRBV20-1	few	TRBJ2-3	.	CSARTGGSGRTRTDTQYF	TGCAGTGCCAGGACAGGGGGTAGCGGGAGGACGCGCACAGATACGCAGTATTTT
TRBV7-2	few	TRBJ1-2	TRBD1	CASSVDRGRTGYTF	TGTGCCAGCAGCGTGGACAGGGGGCGGACTGGCTACACCTTC
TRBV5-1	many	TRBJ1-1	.	CASSFGREAFF	TGCGCCAGCAGCTTTGGGCGTGAAGCTTTCTTT
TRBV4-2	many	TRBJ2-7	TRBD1	CASSQESDRAYEQYF	TGTGCCAGCAGCCAAGAATCGGACAGGGCCTACGAGCAGTACTTC
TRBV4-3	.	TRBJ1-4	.	CASSQAPGEKLFF	TGCGCCAGCAGCCAAGCGCCGGGCGAAAAACTGTTTTTT
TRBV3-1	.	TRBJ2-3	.	CASSLQEGDTQYF	TGTGCCAGCAGCCTCCAAGAGGGGGATACGCAGTATTTT
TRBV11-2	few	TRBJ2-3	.	CASSLSLQDTQYF	TGTGCCAGCAGCTTGTCGTTGCAAGATACGCAGTATTTT
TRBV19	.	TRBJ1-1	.	CASSMYTEAFF	TGTGCCAGTAGTATGTACACTGAAGCTTTCTTT
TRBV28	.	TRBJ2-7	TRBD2	CASRPGLAGVSEQYF	TGTGCCAGCAGGCCCGGACTAGCGGGAGTTTCCGAGCAGTACTTC
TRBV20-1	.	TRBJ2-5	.	CSAAPGAEETQYF	TGCAGTGCTGCCCCCGGAGCCGAAGAGACCCAGTACTTC
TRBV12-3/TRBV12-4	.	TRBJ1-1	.	CASSFSGQYNTEAFF	TGTGCCAGCAGTTTCAGCGGACAATATAACACTGAAGCTTTCTTT
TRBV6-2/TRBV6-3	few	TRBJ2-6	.	CASLQWKTGANVLTF	TGTGCCAGCCTACAGTGGAAGACTGGGGCCAACGTCCTGACTTTC
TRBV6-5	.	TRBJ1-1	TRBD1	CASSYQGQGALAFF	TGTGCCAGCAGTTACCAAGGGCAGGGGGCATTAGCTTTCTTT
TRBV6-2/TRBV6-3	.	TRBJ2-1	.	CASSYPPLGSAQFF	TGTGCCAGCAGTTACCCCCCCCTCGGATCCGCACAGTTCTTC
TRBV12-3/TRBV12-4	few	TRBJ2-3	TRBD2	CASNFQLAGGTDTQYF	TGTGCCAGCAATTTTCAACTAGCGGGGGGAACAGATACGCAGTATTTT
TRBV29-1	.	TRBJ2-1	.	CSVEDGRGTLEQFF	TGCAGCGTTGAAGACGGGCGGGGCACTCTTGAGCAGTTCTTC
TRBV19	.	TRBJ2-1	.	CASRAPRNNYNEQFF	TGTGCCAGTAGGGCGCCCAGGAATAACTACAATGAGCAGTTCTTC
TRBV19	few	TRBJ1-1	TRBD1	CASSADRGLNTEAFF	TGTGCCAGTAGTGCGGACAGGGGGCTGAACACTGAAGCCTTCTTT
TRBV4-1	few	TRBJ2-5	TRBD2	CASSRDIAGGEETQYF	TGCGCCAGCAGCCGAGATATAGCGGGAGGGGAAGAGACCCAGTACTTC
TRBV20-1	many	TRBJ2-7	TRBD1	CSARTDRGTYEQYF	TGCAGTGCTAGAACCGACAGGGGTACCTACGAGCAGTACTTC
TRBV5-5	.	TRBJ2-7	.	CASSSGPPCYEQYF	TGTGCCAGCAGCTCGGGCCCTCCCTGCTACGAGCAGTACTTC
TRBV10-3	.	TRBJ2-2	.	CAISAGGNTGELFF	TGTGCCATCAGTGCTGGGGGGAACACCGGGGAGCTGTTTTTT
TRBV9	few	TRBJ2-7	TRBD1	CASSTGEQPHYEQYF	TGTGCCAGCAGCACAGGGGAACAGCCCCACTACGAGCAGTACTTC
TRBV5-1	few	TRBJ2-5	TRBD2	CASSFAVWGLAGDIQETQYF	TGCGCCAGCAGCTTTGCGGTTTGGGGTCTAGCGGGGGACATCCAAGAGACCCAGTACTTC
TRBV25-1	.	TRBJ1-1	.	CASSESVAWSTEAFF	TGTGCCAGCAGTGAATCCGTGGCCTGGAGCACTGAAGCTTTCTTT
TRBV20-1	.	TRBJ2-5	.	CSATRTTQYF	TGCAGTGCTACTAGGACGACCCAGTACTTC
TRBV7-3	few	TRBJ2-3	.	CASSLRRGITDTQYF	TGTGCCAGCAGCTTACGGCGGGGTATCACAGATACGCAGTATTTT
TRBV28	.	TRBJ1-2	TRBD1	CASRTGTGAYGYTF	TGTGCCAGCAGGACCGGGACAGGGGCCTATGGCTACACCTTC
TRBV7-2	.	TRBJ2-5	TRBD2	CASSLQTSGSGTQYF	TGTGCCAGCAGCTTACAAACTAGCGGTTCCGGGACCCAGTACTTC